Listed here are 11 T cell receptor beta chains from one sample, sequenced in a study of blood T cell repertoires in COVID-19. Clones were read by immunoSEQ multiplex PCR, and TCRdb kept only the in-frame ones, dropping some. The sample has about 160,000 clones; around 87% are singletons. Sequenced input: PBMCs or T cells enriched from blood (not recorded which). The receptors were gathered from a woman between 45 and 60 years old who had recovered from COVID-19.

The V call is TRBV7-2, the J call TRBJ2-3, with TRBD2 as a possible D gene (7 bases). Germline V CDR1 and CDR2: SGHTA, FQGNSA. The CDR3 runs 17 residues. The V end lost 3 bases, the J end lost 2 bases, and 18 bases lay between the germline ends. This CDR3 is CASSLGNRGAYTDTQYF. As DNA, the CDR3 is TGTGCCAGCAGCTTGGGAAATCGGGGGGCCTACACAGATACGCAGTATTTT.

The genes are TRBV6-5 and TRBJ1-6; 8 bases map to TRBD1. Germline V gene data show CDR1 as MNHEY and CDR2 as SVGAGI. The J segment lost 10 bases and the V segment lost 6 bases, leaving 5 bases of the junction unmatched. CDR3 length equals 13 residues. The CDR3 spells CASRSTGVSPLHF. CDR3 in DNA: TGTGCCAGCAGATCGACAGGGGTCTCACCCCTCCACTTT.

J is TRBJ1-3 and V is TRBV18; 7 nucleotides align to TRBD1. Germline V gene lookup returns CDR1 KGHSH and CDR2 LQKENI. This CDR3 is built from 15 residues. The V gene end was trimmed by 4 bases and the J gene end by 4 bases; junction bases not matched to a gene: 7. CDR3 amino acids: CASSLYRGSGNTIYF. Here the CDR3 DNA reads TGTGCCAGCTCACTCTACAGGGGTTCGGGAAACACCATATATTTT. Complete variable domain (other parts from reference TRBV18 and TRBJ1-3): NAGVMQNPRHLVRRRGQEARLRCSPMKGHSHVYWYRQLPEEGLKFMVYLQKENIIDESGMPKERFSAEFPKEGPSILRIQQVVRGDSAAYFCASSLYRGSGNTIYFGEGSWLTVV.

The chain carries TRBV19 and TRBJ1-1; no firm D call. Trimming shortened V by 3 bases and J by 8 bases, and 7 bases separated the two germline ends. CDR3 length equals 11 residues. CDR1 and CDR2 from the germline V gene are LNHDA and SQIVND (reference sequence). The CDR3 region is CASSITGEAFF. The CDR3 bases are TGTGCCAGTAGTATCACGGGGGAAGCTTTCTTT.

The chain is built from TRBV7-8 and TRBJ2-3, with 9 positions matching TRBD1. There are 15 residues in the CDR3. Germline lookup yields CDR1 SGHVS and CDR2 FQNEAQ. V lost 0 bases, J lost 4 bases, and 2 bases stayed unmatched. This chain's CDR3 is CASSLARQGADTQYF. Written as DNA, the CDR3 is TGTGCCAGCAGCTTAGCTAGACAGGGGGCAGATACGCAGTATTTT.

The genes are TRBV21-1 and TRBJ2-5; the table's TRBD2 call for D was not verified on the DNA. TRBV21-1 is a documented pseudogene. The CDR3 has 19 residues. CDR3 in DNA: TGTGCCAGCAGCGTTCGGACTCTTCTAGCGGGGCTTGGGCAAGAGACCCAGTACTTC. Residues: CASSVRTLLAGLGQETQYF.

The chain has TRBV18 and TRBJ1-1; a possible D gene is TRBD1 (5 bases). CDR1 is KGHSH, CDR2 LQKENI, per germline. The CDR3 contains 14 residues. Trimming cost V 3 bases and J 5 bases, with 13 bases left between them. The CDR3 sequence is CASSPAGGGTEAFF. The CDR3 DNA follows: TGTGCCAGCTCACCCGCGGGGGGGGGAACTGAAGCTTTCTTT.

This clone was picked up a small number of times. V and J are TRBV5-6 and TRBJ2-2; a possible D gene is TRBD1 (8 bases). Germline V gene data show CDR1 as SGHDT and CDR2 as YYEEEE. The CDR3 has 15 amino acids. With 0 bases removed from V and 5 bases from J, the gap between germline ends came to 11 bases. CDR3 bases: TGTGCCAGCAGCTTGGACAGGGGGGGAACCGGGGAGCTGTTTTTT. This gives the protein CASSLDRGGTGELFF.

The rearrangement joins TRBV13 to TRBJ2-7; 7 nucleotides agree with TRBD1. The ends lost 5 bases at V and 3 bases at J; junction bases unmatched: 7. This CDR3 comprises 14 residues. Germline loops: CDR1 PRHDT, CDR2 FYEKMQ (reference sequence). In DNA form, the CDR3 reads TGTGCCAGCAGCAGGGGACAGAAGAACTACGAGCAGTACTTC. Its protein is CASSRGQKNYEQYF.

The CDR3 coding sequence is TGTGCAAGTCGCCCACGAAATGGACAGGGGGTAGGATATAGAGCCGGGGAGCTGTTTTTT. This translates into CASRPRNGQGVGYRAGELFF. The V call is TRBV12-2, the J call TRBJ2-2; the listed D gene, TRBD1, was not tested against the DNA. TRBV12-2 is a known pseudogene. The CDR3 is 20 residues long.

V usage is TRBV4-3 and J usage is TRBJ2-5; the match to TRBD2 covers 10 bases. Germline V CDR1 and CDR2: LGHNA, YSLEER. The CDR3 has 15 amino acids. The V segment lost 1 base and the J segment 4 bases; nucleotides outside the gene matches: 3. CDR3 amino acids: CASSQGGTSVETQYF. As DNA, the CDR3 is TGCGCCAGCAGCCAAGGCGGGACTAGCGTAGAGACCCAGTACTTC.